These 30 T cell receptor beta chains were sequenced from one sample in a study of beta chain features in type 1 diabetes. Since all of the isolated RNA was reverse transcribed, expressed TCRB transcripts were what got sequenced. Profiled with immunoSEQ multiplex PCR; TCRdb holds only in-frame clones, not every one. The top ten hold roughly 2.5% of the sample, which has approximately 170,000 clones, 7% to 10% seen once. The material sequenced was central memory CD4+ T cells from blood. All receptors come from a woman in her late teens or twenties in good health.

The chain has TRBV29-1 and TRBJ1-1, with D unresolved. The CDR3 totals 11 residues. Trimming cost V 4 bases and J 0 bases, with 3 bases left between them. Germline V CDR1 and CDR2: SQVTM, ANQGSEA. The CDR3 bases are TGCAGCGTTGTTATGAACACTGAAGCTTTCTTT. This translates into CSVVMNTEAFF. Full variable domain (missing parts from reference TRBV29-1 and TRBJ1-1): SAVISQKPSRDICQRGTSLTIQCQVDSQVTMMFWYRQQPGQSLTLIATANQGSEATYESGFVIDKFPISRPNLTFSTLTVSNMSPEDSSIYLCSVVMNTEAFFGQGTRLTVV.

This clone has more than one count but fewer than ten. The V call is TRBV5-1, the J call TRBJ2-1, with TRBD2 identical over 14 bases. Germline assignment: CDR1 SGHRS and CDR2 YFSETQ. CDR3 length: 14 residues. V lost 7 bases to trimming and J lost 10 bases; unmatched junction nucleotides: 7. CDR3 sequence (DNA): TGCGCCAGCTCCGGGACTAGCGGGAGTCACGAGCAGTTCTTC. Translated: CASSGTSGSHEQFF.

This clone was observed a few times. V usage is TRBV18 and J usage is TRBJ1-2, with TRBD1 matching over 8 bases. Germline-derived CDR1 and CDR2 are KGHSH and LQKENI. V trimming: 6 bases; J trimming: 4 bases; junction bases outside the gene matches: 7. This CDR3 is built from 14 residues. The DNA of the CDR3 is TGTGCCAGCTCCCAACCGGGACAGGCCTATGGCTACACCTTC. Encoded protein: CASSQPGQAYGYTF. Together with reference TRBV18 and TRBJ1-2, the CDR3 gives the full variable domain: NAGVMQNPRHLVRRRGQEARLRCSPMKGHSHVYWYRQLPEEGLKFMVYLQKENIIDESGMPKERFSAEFPKEGPSILRIQQVVRGDSAAYFCASSQPGQAYGYTFGSGTRLTVV.

Concerning this clone itself: Relative to the germline gene, one junction end is altered; a read error may explain this. V usage is TRBV14 and J usage is TRBJ2-2; 7 bases match TRBD2. This CDR3 comprises 13 residues. The germline CDR1 and CDR2 sequences are SGHDN and FVKESK. In DNA form, the CDR3 reads TGTGCCAGCAGCCAAGAAGGGCGCGGGGGGCTGTTTTTT. As protein: CASSQEGRGGLFF. The variable domain in full, with the rest retrieved from reference TRBV14 and TRBJ2-2, is EAGVTQFPSHSVIEKGQTVTLRCDPISGHDNLYWYRRVMGKEIKFLLHFVKESKQDESGMPNNRFLAERTGGTYSTLKVQPAELEDSGVYFCASSQEGRGGLFFGEGSRLTVL.

The rearrangement uses TRBV6-1 and TRBJ1-5, with 10 bases matching TRBD1. There are 17 residues in the CDR3. The trim removed 1 base at V and 7 bases at J, leaving 10 bases unmatched. The germline gives CDR1 MNHNS, CDR2 SASEGT. CDR3 residues: CASSEGGQGGGKQPQHF. CDR3 in DNA: TGTGCCAGCAGTGAAGGTGGACAGGGGGGTGGGAAGCAGCCCCAGCATTTT.

CDR3: CASSLFYEQYF. CDR3 coding DNA: TGTGCCAGCAGCCTTTTTTACGAGCAGTACTTC. The chain uses TRBV11-2 and TRBJ2-7; D unresolved. The CDR3 extends over 11 amino acids. Germline V gene data show CDR1 as SGHAT and CDR2 as FQNNGV. Between the trimmed V and J ends, which lost 5 bases and 4 bases, there was a span of 6 bases.

There are a few counts of this clone. The V and J genes are TRBV9 and TRBJ1-6; the D gene is possibly TRBD1 (5 bases). CDR1 and CDR2 from the germline V gene are SGDLS and YYNGEE. The length of the CDR3 is 14 residues. The V end lost 1 base, the J end lost 7 bases, and 9 bases lay between the germline ends. CDR3 loop: CASSVQGSNSPLHF. The CDR3 DNA sequence: TGTGCCAGCAGCGTACAGGGCTCGAATTCACCCCTCCACTTT. Supplemented by reference TRBV9 and TRBJ1-6, the full variable domain reads DSGVTQTPKHLITATGQRVTLRCSPRSGDLSVYWYQQSLDQGLQFLIQYYNGEERAKGNILERFSAQQFPDLHSELNLSSLELGDSALYFCASSVQGSNSPLHFGNGTRLTVT.

The chain couples TRBV30 to TRBJ1-2; D possibly corresponds to TRBD1 (5 bases). Trimming removed 1 base at V and 4 bases at J, with 10 bases between. The CDR3 is 13 amino acids. CDR1 GTSNPN and CDR2 SVGIG come from the germline V gene (reference sequence). CDR3 loop: CAWSGRGGYGYTF. The CDR3 DNA reads as TGTGCCTGGAGTGGTAGGGGTGGCTATGGCTACACCTTC.

CDR3 in amino acids: CASRGTGVAEQYF. The CDR3 DNA is TGTGCCAGCAGAGGGACAGGGGTCGCCGAGCAGTACTTC. The chain combines TRBV5-8 with TRBJ2-7; TRBD1 matches at 10 bases. Germline V gene data show CDR1 as SGHTS and CDR2 as YDEGEE. The CDR3 extends over 13 amino acids. Trimming took 5 bases from V and 6 from J; bases not matched to a gene: 5.

J is TRBJ1-1 and V is TRBV7-9; D perhaps matches TRBD1 (5 bases). The CDR3 consists of 17 residues. Looked up from germline, CDR1 is SEHNR and CDR2 is FQNEAQ (reference sequence). Trimming stripped 5 bases from V and 3 bases from J, with 22 bases between. CDR3 in DNA: TGTGCCAGCAGCCCACGACCGGGTCGGGGGGGGGACACTGAAGCTTTCTTT. Translated: CASSPRPGRGGDTEAFF.

The rearrangement links TRBV18 to TRBJ1-5; D ambiguous. The CDR3 is 12 residues long. The V and J ends lost 5 bases and 4 bases respectively, with 6 bases between them. Germline V CDR1 and CDR2: KGHSH, LQKENI. This chain's CDR3 is CASSSLNQPQHF. The CDR3 nucleotides are TGTGCCAGCTCATCGTTAAATCAGCCCCAGCATTTT.

This chain connects TRBV7-2 to TRBJ1-1, with 9 bases that match TRBD1. Trimming cost V 4 bases and J 4 bases; bases outside gene matches: 4. The germline CDR1 and CDR2 sequences are SGHTA and FQGNSA. The CDR3 has 14 amino acids. The DNA of the CDR3 is TGTGCCAGCAGCTGGACAGGGGACGGCACTGAAGCTTTCTTT. Its protein is CASSWTGDGTEAFF.

J is TRBJ1-1 and V is TRBV7-3, with D hard to call. V was pared by 4 bases and J by 1 base, with 13 bases between. CDR1 and CDR2 from the germline V gene are SGHTA and FQGTGA. The CDR3 runs to 15 residues. This CDR3 is CASSSSYDKNTEAFF. The CDR3 DNA follows: TGTGCCAGCAGCTCCTCCTATGACAAGAACACTGAAGCTTTCTTT.

This clone was observed a few times. This chain connects TRBV11-2 to TRBJ2-7; tentative D call: TRBD1 (6 bases). V was clipped by 1 base and J by 6 bases, with 10 bases between them. Germline lookup yields CDR1 SGHAT and CDR2 FQNNGV. The length of the CDR3 is 13 residues. In DNA form, the CDR3 reads TGTGCCAGCAGCTTAGGACTCAGGGGCGAGCAGTACTTC. It yields the protein CASSLGLRGEQYF.

This clone appeared a few times. V and J are TRBV15 and TRBJ2-7; weak D call: TRBD2 (5 bases). The V gene's germline CDR1 is LNHNV and CDR2 YYDKDF (reference sequence). V dropped 3 bases and J dropped 3 bases, with 9 bases sitting between them. The CDR3 totals 13 residues. The DNA of the CDR3 is TGTGCCACCAGCAGCCAACGGGGCTACGAGCAGTACTTC. Protein sequence: CATSSQRGYEQYF.

A few counts support this clone. The rearrangement joins TRBV5-6 to TRBJ2-1; 7 nucleotides line up with TRBD1. The V segment lost 3 bases and the J segment 4 bases; nucleotides outside the gene matches: 4. Germline values: CDR1 SGHDT, CDR2 YYEEEE. There are 14 residues in the CDR3. The CDR3 DNA is TGTGCCAGCAGCTACTGGGACAGTTACAATGAGCAGTTCTTC. It yields the protein CASSYWDSYNEQFF.

The chain employs TRBV5-1 and TRBJ1-5; D might be TRBD1 (6 bases). The CDR3 contains 15 residues. V lost 0 bases and J lost 1, with 8 bases in between. CDR1 is SGHRS and CDR2 is YFSETQ in the germline V gene. CDR3 nucleotide sequence: TGCGCCAGCAGCTTGGATACAGGGAGCAATCAGCCCCAGCATTTT. Translated: CASSLDTGSNQPQHF.

The chain couples TRBV27 to TRBJ2-3, with D perhaps matching TRBD2 (6 bases). V dropped 7 bases and J dropped 6 bases, with 26 bases sitting between them. Germline loops: CDR1 MNHEY, CDR2 SMNVEV (reference sequence). This CDR3 is 17 amino acids long. The CDR3 bases are TGTGCCAGCACCATGAGAACCGGGACTCCCCTTTTGGATACGCAGTATTTT. This gives the protein CASTMRTGTPLLDTQYF.

This chain joins TRBV5-8 and TRBJ2-5, with a possible D match to TRBD2 (5 bases). Germline V CDR1 and CDR2: SGHTS, YDEGEE. Trimming left V 2 bases short and J 4 bases short, with 15 bases between. The CDR3 spans 15 residues. The chain's CDR3 is CASSLSKRDLETQYF. The CDR3 nucleotides read TGTGCCAGCAGCTTAAGTAAACGGGATTTAGAGACCCAGTACTTC.

This clone was observed at least ten times. The gene calls are TRBV18 and TRBJ1-1, with D possibly matching TRBD1 (5 bases). The CDR3 loop spans 15 amino acids. V lost 0 bases, J lost 0 bases, and 8 bases lay in between. Germline lookup yields CDR1 KGHSH and CDR2 LQKENI. The CDR3 is CASSPPSTVNTEAFF. CDR3 coding DNA: TGTGCCAGCTCACCACCATCGACAGTGAACACTGAAGCTTTCTTT.

This clone turned up a few times. V and J are TRBV18 and TRBJ1-1, with D tentatively TRBD1 (6 bases). The CDR3 runs 14 residues. The germline V gene has CDR1 KGHSH and CDR2 LQKENI. The V gene lost 6 bases and the J gene lost 10 bases, with 21 bases spanning the gap. CDR3 DNA: TGTGCCAGCTCGCCTACCGGGACCGAAGGGGGAGCTTTCTTT. Protein: CASSPTGTEGGAFF.

The genes are TRBV6-5 and TRBJ1-1; 7 bases fit TRBD1. Germline V gene sequence: CDR1 MNHEY, CDR2 SVGAGI. The CDR3 length is 14 residues. The J segment lost 9 bases and the V segment lost 7 bases, leaving 14 bases of the junction unmatched. This CDR3 reads CASNSPRQGKKAFF. CDR3 bases: TGTGCCAGCAACTCTCCCCGACAGGGCAAAAAAGCTTTCTTT.

This clone was seen a handful of times. This rearrangement joins TRBV7-2 to TRBJ1-5; weak D call: TRBD1 (5 bases). The CDR3 is 13 amino acids. Looked up from germline, CDR1 is SGHTA and CDR2 is FQGNSA. Trimming removed 2 bases at V and 7 bases at J, with 9 bases between. Written as DNA, the CDR3 is TGTGCCAGCAGCTTACACAAGGGGCAGCCCCAGCATTTT. Translation gives CASSLHKGQPQHF. The whole variable domain, remainder taken from reference TRBV7-2 and TRBJ1-5, is GAGVSQSPSNKVTEKGKDVELRCDPISGHTALYWYRQSLGQGLEFLIYFQGNSAPDKSGLPSDRFSAERTGGSVSTLTIQRTQQEDSAVYLCASSLHKGQPQHFGDGTRLSIL.

This clone was counted a few times. The gene calls are TRBV6-5 and TRBJ2-3; TRBD2 matches at 8 bases. CDR1 is MNHEY and CDR2 is SVGAGI in the germline V gene. The CDR3 has 15 amino acids. The ends lost 7 bases at V and 0 bases at J; junction bases unmatched: 6. The CDR3 here is CASKAREASTDTQYF. CDR3 DNA: TGTGCCAGCAAAGCGCGGGAGGCTAGCACAGATACGCAGTATTTT.

This clone has only a few counts. The chain is built from TRBV18 and TRBJ2-5, with 9 bases aligning to TRBD2. Gene TRBJ2-7 matches the end of the DNA better, so the J call may be wrong. Germline CDR1 reads KGHSH; CDR2 reads LQKENI. CDR3 length: 15 amino acids. The CDR3 coding sequence is TGTGCCAGCTCACCAGCGGGGGGGCCTTCCTACGAGCAGTACTTC. Its protein product is CASSPAGGPSYEQYF.

The chain is built from TRBV5-1 and TRBJ2-7; the match to TRBD2 covers 9 bases. V trimming: 0 bases; J trimming: 2 bases; junction bases outside the gene matches: 9. This CDR3 has 17 amino acids. Per germline, CDR1 SGHRS and CDR2 YFSETQ. CDR3 sequence reads: CASSLAAMTSGPYEQYF. Here the CDR3 DNA reads TGCGCCAGCAGCTTGGCCGCTATGACTAGCGGTCCCTACGAGCAGTACTTC.

The chain joins TRBV4-2 to TRBJ1-1; D unresolved. This CDR3 is 16 amino acids long. Trimming removed 4 bases from V and 0 bases from J, with 15 bases in between. Germline V gives CDR1 LGHNA, CDR2 YNFKEQ. The CDR3 is CASSPRKHNMNTEAFF. The CDR3, as DNA: TGTGCCAGCAGCCCCAGGAAGCACAACATGAACACTGAAGCTTTCTTT.

The V and J genes are TRBV7-9 and TRBJ1-1; 7 bases match TRBD1. CDR3 length: 14 residues. Germline CDR1 reads SEHNR; CDR2 reads FQNEAQ (reference sequence). V dropped 5 bases and J dropped 4; count of bases not matched to a gene: 7. The CDR3 sequence: CASSLTQGVTEAFF. The CDR3 DNA is TGTGCCAGCAGCCTTACTCAGGGGGTCACTGAAGCTTTCTTT.

The chain carries TRBV6-6 and TRBJ2-5; maybe TRBD2 (6 bases). This CDR3 region has 15 residues. Germline lookup yields CDR1 MNHNY and CDR2 SVGAGI (reference sequence). The V gene lost 7 bases and the J gene lost 5 bases, with 20 bases spanning the gap. The CDR3 DNA reads as TGTGCCAGCACCGGGGTTGGTAGAGGAGGGGAGACCCAGTACTTC. Residues: CASTGVGRGGETQYF.

The chain carries TRBV7-2 and TRBJ2-3; the D is unclear. Trimming shortened V by 4 bases and J by 1 base, and 6 bases separated the two germline ends. This CDR3 comprises 13 residues. Germline lookup yields CDR1 SGHTA and CDR2 FQGNSA. The CDR3 protein is CASSYPGTDTQYF. DNA of the CDR3: TGTGCCAGCAGCTATCCCGGCACAGATACGCAGTATTTT.